Listed here is a single T cell receptor (beta chain). Its specificity is unknown. TCRdb's copy holds only in-frame clones and misses some; the assay was immunoSEQ multiplex PCR. This sample has a few hundred thousand clones; around three quarters occur once, and the top ten carry less than 20%. The data stem from a study of cytotoxic CD8 clonotypes in ibrutinib-treated CLL. The CDR3 has 11 residues. The germline gives CDR1 GTSNPN, CDR2 SVGIG (reference sequence). Trimming removed 3 bases from V and 10 bases from J, with 10 bases in between. Broader study findings: Higher clonality was seen at ibrutinib response and a return toward baseline at progression. Public clonotypes (which were uncommon) either contracted or remained stable on treatment.

This TCR came from a human donor with chronic lymphocytic leukemia. This specimen was PBMCs, taken after 24 months of ibrutinib treatment. The chain carries TRBV30 and TRBJ2-1; a possible D gene is TRBD1 (5 bases). CDR3 DNA: TGTGCCTGGAGGGGGCATAGGGAGCAGTTCTTC. Amino acids: CAWRGHREQFF.